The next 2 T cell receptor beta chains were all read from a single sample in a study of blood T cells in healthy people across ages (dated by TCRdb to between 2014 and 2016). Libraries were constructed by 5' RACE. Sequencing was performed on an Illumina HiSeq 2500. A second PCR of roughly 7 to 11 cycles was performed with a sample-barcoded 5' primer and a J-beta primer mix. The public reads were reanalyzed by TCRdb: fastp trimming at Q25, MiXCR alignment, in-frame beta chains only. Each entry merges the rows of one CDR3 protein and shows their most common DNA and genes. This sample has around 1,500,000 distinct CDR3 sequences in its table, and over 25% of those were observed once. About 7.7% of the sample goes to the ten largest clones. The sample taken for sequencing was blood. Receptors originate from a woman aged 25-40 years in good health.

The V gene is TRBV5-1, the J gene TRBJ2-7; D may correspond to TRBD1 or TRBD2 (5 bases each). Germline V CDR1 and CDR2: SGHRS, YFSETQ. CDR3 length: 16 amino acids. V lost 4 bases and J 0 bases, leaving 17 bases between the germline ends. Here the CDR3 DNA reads TGCGCCAGCAGCGGAACAGGACTTCCCAGCTCCTACGAGCAGTACTTC. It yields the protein CASSGTGLPSSYEQYF.

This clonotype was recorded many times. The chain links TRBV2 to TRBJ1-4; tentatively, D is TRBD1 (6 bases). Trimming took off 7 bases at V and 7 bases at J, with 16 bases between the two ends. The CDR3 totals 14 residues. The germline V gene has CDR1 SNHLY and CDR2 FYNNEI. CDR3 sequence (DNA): TGTGCCAGCACTGGAGGGGGTGTTTTTGAAAAACTGTTTTTT. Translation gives CASTGGGVFEKLFF.